This T cell receptor beta chain was recorded in a study of blood T cell repertoires in COVID-19. Of note for this clone: The junction differs from germline at one of its ends, possibly a read error.

CDR3 length: 15 amino acids. In germline, CDR1 is SGDLS, CDR2 YYNGEE. Assay used: immunoSEQ multiplex PCR; TCRdb lists only in-frame clones, some missing. The repertoire includes about 190,000 clones, roughly 90% of them detected once, and 0.6% to 0.8% sits in the top ten. The sequenced material came from peripheral blood. This receptor was identified in a man between 50 and 59 years old with acute or convalescent COVID-19. The rearrangement links TRBV9 to TRBJ2-2; tentative D call: TRBD1 (5 bases). The CDR3 loop reads CASSVVGQITGELFF. Written as DNA, the CDR3 is TGTGCCAGCAGCGTAGTGGGGCAGATCACCGGAGAGCTGTTTTTT.